This record looks at one T cell receptor beta chain sequence and its context. Its antigen target is currently unknown. No quality values exist for individual bases; no much larger clone is one base distant. The source of the sample is a study of shared clonotypes between healthy human individuals (dated by TCRdb to 2018 to 2021). In the study overall: The cohort comprised a couple of women and a few men aged 18 to 49 years. For each donor, three plates each were used for CD4 naive and CD4 memory, two plates were used for CD8 naive, and one plate was used for CD8 memory. To estimate repertoire size and how much clonotype sharing occurs between individuals, the study deeply sequenced the blood TCR repertoires of five healthy adults. To increase sequencing depth and limit assay-specific biases, different laboratories used diverse techniques to prepare libraries and sequence TCR repertoires. Leukapheresis yielded between about 0.85 and 10 billion PBMCs per donor.

The CDR3 sequence holds 16 residues, the cysteine and phenylalanine included. The read is trimmed to its CDR3 DNA, 48 bases read in frame from base 1. CDR1 and CDR2, per the germline V gene (reference sequence), are MNHEY and SMNVEV. For this chain, trimming is 4 bases at the V end and 7 bases at the J end, and the number of junction bases without a gene match is 10. Donors were healthy HIV-negative adults with no recently reported acute infections or vaccinations. Every donor was a Caucasian adult living in Nashville, Tennessee, USA. CD8 memory samples combined magnetically selected CD45RO+ cells with CCR7-negative CD45RA+ effector memory (TemRA) cells. Blood was collected by leukapheresis, and PBMCs were isolated by Ficoll-Histopaque density gradient centrifugation and then cryopreserved in liquid nitrogen vapor phase. Purity and quantity of every magnetically sorted T cell population were checked by analytical flow cytometry. From each sorted fraction, genomic DNA was isolated and quantified by UV absorbance on a Nanodrop 2000c.

TCR CDR3 regions were amplified from genomic DNA by multiplex PCR using the deep immunoSEQ assay. For each cell subset, the extracted genomic DNA was distributed evenly across all wells of several immunoSEQ 96-well plates, and each plate served as one replicate. Each replicate PCR for sorted subsets received roughly 0.2 ug genomic DNA, equal to tens of thousands of T cell genomes. Purified libraries were measured with a Qubit 3.0 fluorometer, size-checked on a Bioanalyzer 2100, and measured again with the KAPA Library Quantification kit. Each immunoSEQ 96-well plate was sequenced on its own single-read 150-cycle Illumina NextSeq 550 flow cell. As for the authors' bioinformatics: Because the immunoSEQ output held only junctional sequences and lacked quality scores, the filtering could not match the filtering applied to full-length reads. To assign V/J genes and CDR3, sequences were annotated against IMGT germline references using PyIR, a Python wrapper for IgBLAST v1.9. Reads were filtered out if the reads had weak V/J assignments (E-value above 1e-6), no CDR3, stop codons, out-of-frame junctions, or ambiguous translated residues. V3J clonotypes were defined as sequences sharing the same inferred V gene, J gene, and CDR3 amino acid sequence. The percentage overlap between two repertoires was calculated by dividing the number of shared unique clonotypes by the size of the smaller repertoire. Repertoire richness was assessed with RTK rarefaction, the Chao1 estimator, and Recon v2.1 estimates of unobserved clonotypes. For all TCRbeta clonotypes obtained by the gDNA method from several donors, generation probabilities were computed with OLGA. TCRdb stores this immuneACCESS table with in-frame sequences only. Part of the clones is absent; in the studies checked, under half of the shortfall reflects unresolved V genes, and no reason is known for the rest. Clonal size and the V and J genes are those of that table, whereas D and trimming came from the DNA. The sample table holds fewer than 350,000 clones, of which 87% were seen once. Roughly 16% of the sample rests with the top ten.

What the study reported, not specific to this receptor: About 5% of naive CD4, 3.5% of naive CD8, about 2.5% of memory CD4, and 0.35% to 0.4% of memory CD8 clonotypes were shared across a few donors. Rarefaction of sorted-subset datasets indicated incomplete sequencing despite the large sequencing depth. Compared with non-shared clonotypes, the clonotypes found in all four sorted-subset donors had higher generation probabilities. Pairwise subsampling led to the expectation that sequencing depth would affect the degree of clonotype sharing among donors. Because the study included only a small number of donors, the genetic and exposure-history diversity represented was limited. Estimated clonotype richness was generally larger for naive than for memory subsets. Sampling was restricted to blood, and TCR repertoires in tissue are likely to differ from TCR repertoires in blood.

The clonotype comes from a man between 18 and 29 years old in good health. The material sequenced was memory CD8+ T cells sorted from blood. What the cell subset or site label conveys for this sample: CD45RO+ cells pooled with CCR7-negative TemRA cells. The chain employs TRBV27 and TRBJ2-1, and 10 bases in between align with TRBD2. The DNA sequence reads TGTGCCAGCAGTTCCCTAGCGGGGGCTAGGCGGAATGAGCAGTTCTTC. The encoded protein is CASSSLAGARRNEQFF.